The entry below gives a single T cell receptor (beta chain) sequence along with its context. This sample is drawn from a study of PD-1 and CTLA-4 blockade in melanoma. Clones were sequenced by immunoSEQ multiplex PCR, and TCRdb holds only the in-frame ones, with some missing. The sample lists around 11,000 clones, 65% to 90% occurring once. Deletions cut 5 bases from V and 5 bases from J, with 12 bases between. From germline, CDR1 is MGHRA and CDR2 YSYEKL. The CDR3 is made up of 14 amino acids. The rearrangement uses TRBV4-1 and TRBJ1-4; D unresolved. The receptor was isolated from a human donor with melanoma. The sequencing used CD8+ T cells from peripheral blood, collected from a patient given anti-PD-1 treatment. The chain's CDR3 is CASSFRVGNEKLFF. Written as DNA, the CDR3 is TGCGCCAGCAGCTTCCGAGTTGGGAATGAAAAACTGTTTTTT.